This record looks at one T cell receptor (beta chain) sequence and its context. What it binds is not known. Germline V gene lookup returns CDR1 SGDLS and CDR2 YYNGEE. The CDR3 is 14 amino acids. Trimming removed 0 bases at V and 1 base at J, with 7 bases between. The data belong to a study of T cell responses to AZD1222 COVID-19 vaccine. Study-wide findings and caveats: Females outnumbered males among donors, who were mostly white British; clonal diversity was possibly underestimated. Only 5 or 6 individuals given AZD1222 were seropositive at baseline.

The assay was immunoSEQ multiplex PCR, and TCRdb's table has in-frame clones only and misses some. The sample shows around 150,000 clones, 84% of them seen only once. The sequence derives from an adult in good health. Sequenced material: peripheral blood, taken on day 0 of AZD1222 vaccination. The rearrangement links TRBV9 to TRBJ1-1; no reliable D call. In DNA, the CDR3 is TGTGCCAGCAGCGTAGCGCAGACGAACACTGAAGCTTTCTTT. Its protein product is CASSVAQTNTEAFF. The full variable domain, in which reference TRBV9 and TRBJ1-1 provide the parts outside the CDR3, is DSGVTQTPKHLITATGQRVTLRCSPRSGDLSVYWYQQSLDQGLQFLIQYYNGEERAKGNILERFSAQQFPDLHSELNLSSLELGDSALYFCASSVAQTNTEAFFGQGTRLTVV.